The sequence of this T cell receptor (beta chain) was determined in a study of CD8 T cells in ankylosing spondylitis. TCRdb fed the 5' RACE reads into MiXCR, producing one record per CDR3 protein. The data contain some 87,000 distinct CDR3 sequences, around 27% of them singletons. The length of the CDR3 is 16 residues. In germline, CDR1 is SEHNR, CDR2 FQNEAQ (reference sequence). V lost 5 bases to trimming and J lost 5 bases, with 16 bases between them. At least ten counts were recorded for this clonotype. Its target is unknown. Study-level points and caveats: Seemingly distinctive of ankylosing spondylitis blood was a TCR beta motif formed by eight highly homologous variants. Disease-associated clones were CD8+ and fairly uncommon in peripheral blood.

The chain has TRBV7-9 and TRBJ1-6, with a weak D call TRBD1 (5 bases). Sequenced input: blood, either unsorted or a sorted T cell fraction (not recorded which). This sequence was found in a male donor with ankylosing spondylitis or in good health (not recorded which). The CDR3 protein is CASSPSGRNNNSPLHF. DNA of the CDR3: TGTGCCAGCAGCCCCTCGGGACGGAATAATAATTCACCCCTCCACTTT. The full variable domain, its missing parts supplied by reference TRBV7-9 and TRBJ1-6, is DTGVSQNPRHKITKRGQNVTFRCDPISEHNRLYWYRQTLGQGPEFLTYFQNEAQLEKSRLLSDRFSAERPKGSFSTLEIQRTEQGDSAMYLCASSPSGRNNNSPLHFGNGTRLTVT.